This T cell receptor (beta chain) was documented in a study of shared clonotypes between healthy human individuals. In the study overall: Plates per donor: three CD4 naive, three CD4 memory, two CD8 naive, one CD8 memory.

Repertoires were generated with immunoSEQ multiplex PCR, while TCRdb's copy carries only in-frame clones and drops some. Of roughly 2,300,000 clones listed, roughly 92% are singletons. As to this clone: As yet, its antigen is unknown. Other DNA sequences within the sample encode an identical CDR3.

Study-wide results and limits: Clonotypes shared by all four sorted-subset donors had higher generation probabilities than non-shared clonotypes. Naive subsets tended to show greater estimated richness than memory subsets.

J lost 2 bases, V lost 3 bases, and 5 bases had no gene match. CDR1 KGHSH and CDR2 LQKENI come from the germline V gene. The CDR3 contains 15 residues. The rearrangement links TRBV18 to TRBJ2-3; 7 positions agree with TRBD2. This clonotype was sampled from a man aged 18 to 29 in good health. Some clones in this sample may be carry-over from other donors' samples. Sequencing was carried out using naive CD4+ T cells from PBMCs. The subset: CD45RA+ positively selected. This CDR3 reads CASSPLAGATDTQYF. DNA of the CDR3: TGTGCCAGCTCACCCTTGGCGGGAGCCACAGATACGCAGTATTTT.